Given below is one T cell receptor (beta chain) in context. Its antigen is not known. This sample was included in a study of OX40 agonist ivuxolimab in advanced cancers. Findings and limits, study-wide: Some of the lowest clonal expansion was seen in partial responders at 0.1-3.0 mg/kg. CD4+ T cells averaged fewer expanded clones than CD8+ T cells.

The table came from immunoSEQ multiplex PCR; TCRdb's copy has only in-frame clones and leaves some out. The sample holds about 21,000 clones, 74% seen once. This CDR3 contains 15 residues. The V gene's germline CDR1 is SNHLY and CDR2 FYNNEI. V was trimmed by 6 bases and J by 0 bases, leaving 12 bases between them. Here the sequenced sample was CD4+ or CD8+ T cells sorted from blood, taken in a trial of the OX40 agonist ivuxolimab. The rearrangement links TRBV2 to TRBJ2-1; tentative D call: TRBD2 (5 bases). The TCR sequence derives from an adult with an advanced solid tumor such as melanoma, head and neck, liver or kidney cancer. CDR3 sequence: CASSGVPTSYNEQFF. CDR3 sequence (DNA): TGTGCCAGCAGCGGGGTTCCGACCTCCTACAATGAGCAGTTCTTC.